This entry features one T cell receptor (beta chain) sequence. No antigen is known for it. Base qualities are not provided; no much larger clone lies one nucleotide away. This entry is derived from a study of OX40 agonist ivuxolimab in advanced cancers. General notes on the study: Ivuxolimab was a fully human IgG2 agonistic monoclonal antibody targeting the costimulatory receptor OX40 (CD134). Intravenous ivuxolimab was administered to patients every 2 weeks at six dose levels: 0.01, 0.1, 0.3, 1.5, 3 and 10 mg/kg. Of the approximately 50 patients in dose escalation, about 19 had hepatocellular carcinoma, some 15 had melanoma, 9 had renal cell carcinoma and 9 had head and neck cancer. The dose-escalation cohort was almost 85% male with a mean age of around 62 years, ranging from about 20 to 80. Patients were allowed to have had prior anti-PD-1, anti-PD-L1 or anti-CTLA-4 therapy, and around 41% of the dose-escalation patients had previously received checkpoint inhibitors. Three dose-escalation patients achieved partial responses, one with hepatocellular carcinoma and two with cutaneous melanoma. The point of sequencing TCRbeta in the periphery was to test whether ivuxolimab changed TCR sequence diversity and drove clonal T-cell expansion. The monotherapy dose-escalation portion (N = 52 patients) of the phase I ivuxolimab trial is reported in the paper. Broad study findings and their caveats: After ivuxolimab, expanded clones were on average more numerous among CD8+ T cells than among CD4+ T cells. The antigen specificity of the peripheral T cells that underwent clonal expansion was not determined. At doses of 0.1 to 3.0 mg/kg, clonal expansion of both CD4+ and CD8+ T cells in blood was seen between baseline and week 6. Low levels of normalized T-cell clonal expansion were also seen in some patients who did not respond. Partial responders in the 0.1-3.0 mg/kg groups had among the lowest normalized peripheral clonal expansion, especially among CD8+ T cells.

Genomic DNA was isolated from the sorted cells so that the TCRbeta CDR3 region could be sequenced. The immunoSEQ Assay was used to sequence the TCRbeta CDR3 regions. As stored in TCRdb, this immuneACCESS dataset retains in-frame rearrangements with V and J assigned. A fraction of the clones does not appear; measured against another copy, unresolved V genes explain less than half of the discrepancy, and the remainder lacks a known reason. Counted in this sample were about 79,000 clones; over 75% of them appeared once. The ten largest clones capture roughly 4% of the sample. Inclusive of the bounding cysteine and phenylalanine, the CDR3 is 15 residues long. Only the CDR3 region is kept as DNA, spanning 45 bases read in frame from base 1. Looking up the germline V gene yields CDR1 SNHLY and CDR2 FYNNEI. V is pared back by 3 bases and J by 0 bases, with 6 bases lying between the germline termini. Patients with autoimmune disease history or receiving systemic immunosuppression were excluded from the trial. Peripheral blood for TCR sequencing was collected from all dose cohorts at baseline, on cycle 4 day 1, and on cycle 7 day 1. Samples came from an open-label, multicenter, first-in-human phase I dose-escalation trial of ivuxolimab. Adults with locally advanced or metastatic melanoma, renal cell, hepatocellular, or head and neck squamous cell carcinoma were enrolled in the trial. Before TCR sequencing, CD4+ and CD8+ T cells were separately sorted from peripheral blood.

Recombination linked TRBV2 to TRBJ2-6, with no confidently assigned D gene. The sequencing here drew on CD4+ or CD8+ T cells sorted from blood, taken in a trial of the OX40 agonist ivuxolimab. This receptor was identified in an adult with an advanced solid tumor such as melanoma, head and neck, liver or kidney cancer. The CDR3 reads as follows: CASSENFSGANVLTF. The nucleotide sequence is given as TGTGCCAGCAGTGAGAACTTCTCTGGGGCCAACGTCCTGACTTTC.